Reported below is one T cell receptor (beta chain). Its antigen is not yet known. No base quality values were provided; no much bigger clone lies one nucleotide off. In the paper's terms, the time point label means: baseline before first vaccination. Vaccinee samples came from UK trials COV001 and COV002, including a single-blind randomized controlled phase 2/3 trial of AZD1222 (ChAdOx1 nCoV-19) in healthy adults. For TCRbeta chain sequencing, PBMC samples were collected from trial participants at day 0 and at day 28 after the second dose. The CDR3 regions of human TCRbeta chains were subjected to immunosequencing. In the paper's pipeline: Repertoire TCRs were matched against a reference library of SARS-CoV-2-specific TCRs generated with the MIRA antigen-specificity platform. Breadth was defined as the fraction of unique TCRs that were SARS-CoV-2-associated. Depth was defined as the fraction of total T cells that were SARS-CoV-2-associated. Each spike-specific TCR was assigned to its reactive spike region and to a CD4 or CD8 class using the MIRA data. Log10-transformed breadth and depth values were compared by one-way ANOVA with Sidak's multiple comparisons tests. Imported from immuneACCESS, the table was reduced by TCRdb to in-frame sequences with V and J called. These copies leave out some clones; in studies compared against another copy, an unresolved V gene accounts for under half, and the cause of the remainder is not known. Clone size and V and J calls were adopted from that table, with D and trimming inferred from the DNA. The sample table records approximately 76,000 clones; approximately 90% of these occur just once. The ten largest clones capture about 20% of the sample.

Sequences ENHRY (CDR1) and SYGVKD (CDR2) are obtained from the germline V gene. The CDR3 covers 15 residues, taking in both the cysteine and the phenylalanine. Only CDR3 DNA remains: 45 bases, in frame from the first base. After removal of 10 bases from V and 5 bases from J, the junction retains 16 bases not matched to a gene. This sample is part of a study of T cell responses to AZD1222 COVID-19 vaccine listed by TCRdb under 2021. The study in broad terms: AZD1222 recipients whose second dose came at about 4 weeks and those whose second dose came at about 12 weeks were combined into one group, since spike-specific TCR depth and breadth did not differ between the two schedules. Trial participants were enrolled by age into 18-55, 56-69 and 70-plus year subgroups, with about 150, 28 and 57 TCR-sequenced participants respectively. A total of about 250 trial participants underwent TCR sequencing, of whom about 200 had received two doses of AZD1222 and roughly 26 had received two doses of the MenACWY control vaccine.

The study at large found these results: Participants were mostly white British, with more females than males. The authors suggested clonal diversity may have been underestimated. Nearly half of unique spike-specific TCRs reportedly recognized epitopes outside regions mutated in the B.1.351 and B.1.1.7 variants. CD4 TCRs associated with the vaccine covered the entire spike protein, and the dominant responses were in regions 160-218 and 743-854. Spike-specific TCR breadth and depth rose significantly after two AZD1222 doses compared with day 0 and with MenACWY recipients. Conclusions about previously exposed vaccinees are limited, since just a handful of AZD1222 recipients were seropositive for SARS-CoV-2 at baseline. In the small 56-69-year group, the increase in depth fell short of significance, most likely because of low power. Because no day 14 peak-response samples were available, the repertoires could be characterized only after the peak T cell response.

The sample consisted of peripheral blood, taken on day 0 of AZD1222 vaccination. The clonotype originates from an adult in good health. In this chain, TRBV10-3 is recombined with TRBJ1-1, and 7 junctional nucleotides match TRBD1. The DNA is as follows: TGTGCCACCAAGGGGACAGACACGATTGGGACTGAAGCTTTCTTT. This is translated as CATKGTDTIGTEAFF.